The 24 T cell receptor beta chains below were found in one sample sequenced in a study of regulatory T cells in long-lasting Graves disease (dated by TCRdb to 2020 to 2023). Libraries were made using multiplex PCR. Data came from an Illumina HiSeq 4000. To build TCR beta libraries, CDR3 regions were amplified by Arm-PCR using iRepertoire HTBI primers. In TCRdb, the public reads were trimmed at Q25 with fastp and aligned with MiXCR, with productive beta chains retained. Each record represents a unique CDR3 protein, reported with the most common genes and DNA among its rows. In this sample the table shows 300,000 to 500,000 distinct CDR3 sequences, around 20% of which occur a single time. Jointly, the top ten make up around 20% of the sample. The time point label for this specimen denotes: persistent/refractory GD, antithyroid drugs over 5 years with positive TRAb. For both TCR sequencing and RNA sequencing, RNA was extracted from PBMCs in TRIzol.

This sample comprised peripheral blood mononuclear cells (PBMCs), obtained when the disease was refractory, from a patient treated with antithyroid drugs. Every receptor here comes from a female donor with Graves disease.

Only a few counts were recorded for this clonotype. This sequence joins TRBV5-4 and TRBJ1-1, with D possibly being TRBD1 (6 bases). The V and J ends lost 1 base and 8 bases respectively, with 15 bases between them. The germline gives CDR1 SGHNT, CDR2 YYREEE (reference sequence). This CDR3 comprises 14 residues. Here the CDR3 reads CASSLWGGDLEAFF. For the CDR3, the DNA is TGTGCCAGCAGCTTGTGGGGGGGCGATCTAGAAGCTTTCTTT.

This clonotype was observed many times. The J gene is TRBJ2-5, the V gene TRBV11-2; 14 bases fit TRBD2. V gave up 5 bases and J gave up 1 base; unmatched junction bases: 6. This CDR3 comprises 17 residues. The germline gives CDR1 SGHAT, CDR2 FQNNGV. CDR3 protein: CASSRSGTSGSQETQYF. The DNA for the CDR3 is TGTGCCAGCAGCCGTTCCGGGACTAGCGGGAGCCAAGAGACCCAGTACTTC.

The genes are TRBV6-1 and TRBJ2-3, with D uncertain. This CDR3 contains 11 residues. Germline lookup yields CDR1 MNHNS and CDR2 SASEGT. V was trimmed by 1 base and J by 8 bases, leaving 4 bases between them. In DNA form, the CDR3 reads TGTGCCAGCAGTGAAGAGATTACGCAGTATTTT. It translates to CASSEEITQYF.

This chain connects TRBV30 to TRBJ2-7, with D possibly TRBD1 on 6 matching bases. This CDR3 contains 15 residues. Trimming left V 3 bases short and J 4 bases short, with 19 bases between. The germline gives CDR1 GTSNPN, CDR2 SVGIG (reference sequence). CDR3 coding DNA: TGTGCCTGGAGCAGGGGCAGGGGAAGGTTTTACGAGCAGTACTTC. This gives the protein CAWSRGRGRFYEQYF.

This clonotype was seen just once. This chain links TRBV15 with TRBJ2-1, with D tentatively TRBD2 (5 bases). Germline-derived CDR1 and CDR2 are LNHNV and YYDKDF (reference sequence). The CDR3 is 17 residues long. V was trimmed by 0 bases and J by 6 bases, leaving 18 bases between them. For the CDR3, the DNA is TGTGCCACCAGCAGAGATGTCGACTATAACCCATCCAATGAGCAGTTCTTC. This sequence encodes CATSRDVDYNPSNEQFF. Looking up the rest from reference TRBV15 and TRBJ2-1 gives the full variable domain: DAMVIQNPRYQVTQFGKPVTLSCSQTLNHNVMYWYQQKSSQAPKLLFHYYDKDFNNEADTPDNFQSRRPNTSFCFLDIRSPGLGDTAMYLCATSRDVDYNPSNEQFFGPGTRLTVL.

This clonotype turned up a few times. The J gene is TRBJ2-7, the V gene TRBV27; 9 nucleotides align to TRBD2. After removal of 3 bases from V and 2 bases from J, the junction contained 5 bases not matched to a gene. CDR1 is MNHEY and CDR2 is SMNVEV in the germline V gene (reference sequence). CDR3 length: 15 amino acids. CDR3 residues: CASSFASGTTYEQYF. In DNA form, the CDR3 reads TGTGCCAGCAGTTTTGCTAGCGGGACTACCTACGAGCAGTACTTC.

The rearrangement links TRBV2 to TRBJ1-4, with D maybe TRBD1 (5 bases). There are 14 residues in the CDR3. Germline lookup yields CDR1 SNHLY and CDR2 FYNNEI. V lost 6 bases to trimming and J lost 7 bases, with 15 bases between them. The CDR3 nucleotides are TGTGCCAGCAGAGCGATCGGGGGTAGTGAAAAACTGTTTTTT. Its translation: CASRAIGGSEKLFF. Filled out from reference TRBV2 and TRBJ1-4, the complete variable domain reads EPEVTQTPSHQVTQMGQEVILRCVPISNHLYFYWYRQILGQKVEFLVSFYNNEISEKSEIFDDQFSVERPDGSNFTLKIRSTKLEDSAMYFCASRAIGGSEKLFFGSGTQLSVL.

In its sample, this clonotype was seen many times. The chain recombines TRBV2 with TRBJ2-7, with 8 positions matching TRBD1. Germline V gene data show CDR1 as SNHLY and CDR2 as FYNNEI. The CDR3 is 14 amino acids. Trimming removed 3 bases from V and 4 bases from J; junction bases left unmatched: 5. CDR3 DNA: TGTGCCAGCAGTGACAGGACAGGGAGGTACGAGCAGTACTTC. This sequence encodes CASSDRTGRYEQYF.

This clonotype was picked up many times. This chain connects TRBV30 to TRBJ1-2; D ambiguous. The V and J ends lost 3 bases and 8 bases respectively, with 16 bases between them. Germline V lookup: CDR1 GTSNPN, CDR2 SVGIG (reference sequence). The CDR3 loop spans 13 amino acids. In DNA form, the CDR3 reads TGTGCCTGGAGGAGAACGGGAGGGTCGGGCTACACCTTC. Its protein product is CAWRRTGGSGYTF.

This rearrangement joins TRBV12-3 or TRBV12-4 to TRBJ2-5; maybe TRBD1 (5 bases). This CDR3 region has 14 residues. The V gene lost 4 bases and the J gene lost 2 bases, with 11 bases spanning the gap. The CDR3 region is CASSSPTDQETQYF. The CDR3 DNA follows: TGTGCCAGCAGTTCCCCGACAGATCAAGAGACCCAGTACTTC.

This clonotype has only a few counts. The chain employs TRBV29-1 and TRBJ2-7; a possible D gene is TRBD1 (6 bases). There are 15 residues in the CDR3. The germline V gene encodes CDR1 SQVTM and CDR2 ANQGSEA. The ends were cut back, 0 bases at V and 1 base at J, with 13 bases in the middle. The CDR3 sequence is CSVEDLVQGSYEQYF. The CDR3 DNA follows: TGCAGCGTTGAAGATTTAGTACAGGGTTCCTACGAGCAGTACTTC.

This clonotype occurred many times. The chain's CDR3 is CASSSGQVNPRRETQYF. For the CDR3, the DNA is TGTGCCAGCAGCTCTGGACAGGTCAACCCCCGGAGGGAGACCCAGTACTTC. J is TRBJ2-5 and V is TRBV7-2; 7 bases line up with TRBD1. Germline V lookup: CDR1 SGHTA, CDR2 FQGNSA. Germline trimming cut 4 bases from V and 5 bases from J; bases unmatched to any gene: 16. The CDR3 has 17 residues.

For this clonotype: A much larger clone is a single base away; this may be a read error. V usage is TRBV6-1 and J usage is TRBJ1-1; D call uncertain. This CDR3 has 13 residues. Germline assignment: CDR1 MNHNS and CDR2 SASEGT. The CDR3 DNA follows: TGTGCCAGCAGTGAACAGTCGAACACTGGAGCTTTCTTT. This codes for CASSEQSNTGAFF.

This clonotype was detected ten times or more. The CDR3 DNA reads TGTGCCAGCAGCTTCGGACAGGGCGAACAAGAGACCCAGTACTTC. Encoded protein: CASSFGQGEQETQYF. This rearrangement joins TRBV7-2 to TRBJ2-5; 8 nucleotides line up with TRBD1. This CDR3 spans 15 amino acids. J gave up 2 bases and V 3 bases, and 5 bases lay outside the gene matches. Germline-derived CDR1 and CDR2 are SGHTA and FQGNSA. Variable domain in full (rest from reference TRBV7-2 and TRBJ2-5): GAGVSQSPSNKVTEKGKDVELRCDPISGHTALYWYRQSLGQGLEFLIYFQGNSAPDKSGLPSDRFSAERTGGSVSTLTIQRTQQEDSAVYLCASSFGQGEQETQYFGPGTRLLVL.

This clonotype appeared many times. Germline is not matched at one junction end, which may reflect a read error. The chain is built from TRBV5-1 and TRBJ2-7; 7 nucleotides match TRBD1. CDR3 length equals 14 residues. Germline-derived CDR1 and CDR2 are SGHRS and YFSETQ. For the CDR3, the DNA is TGTGCCAGCAGTCCCGGGACAGCCTCCTACGAGCAGTACTTC. This codes for CASSPGTASYEQYF.

This chain connects TRBV9 to TRBJ2-7; 7 bases match TRBD2. CDR3 length: 17 residues. Germline CDR1 SGDLS, CDR2 YYNGEE. J lost 0 bases, V lost 3 bases, and 12 bases had no gene match. As DNA, the CDR3 is TGTGCCAGCAGCGGAGCCGGTTCGAGCGGGGCCTCCTACGAGCAGTACTTC. The encoded protein is CASSGAGSSGASYEQYF.

The V gene is TRBV28, the J gene TRBJ2-1; D unresolved. V was clipped by 1 base and J by 1 base, with 8 bases between them. Germline assignment: CDR1 MDHEN and CDR2 SYDVKM. This CDR3 region has 15 residues. Here the CDR3 DNA reads TGTGCCAGCAGTTTATTGGCGCCATCCTACAATGAGCAGTTCTTC. This sequence encodes CASSLLAPSYNEQFF.

This clonotype was seen at least ten times. The germline gene is not matched at one end of the junction; a read error may be the cause. This sequence joins TRBV6-9 and TRBJ2-7; D is unresolved. The CDR3 length is 12 residues. CDR1 MNHGY and CDR2 SVAAGI come from the germline V gene. CDR3 sequence (DNA): TGTGCCAGCAGTTCGGCATCCTCCGAGCAGTACTTC. Amino acids: CASSSASSEQYF.

This clonotype was seen ten or more times. The rearrangement uses TRBV5-5 and TRBJ2-5; weak D call: TRBD2 (7 bases). Trimming removed 7 bases at V and 5 bases at J, with 18 bases between. CDR1 and CDR2 (germline): SGHKS, YYEKEE (reference sequence). This CDR3 spans 14 amino acids. For the CDR3, the DNA is TGTGCCAGCCTCCCATGGGGGGGACACGAGACCCAGTACTTC. It specifies CASLPWGGHETQYF. The whole variable domain, filled in from reference TRBV5-5 and TRBJ2-5, reads DAGVTQSPTHLIKTRGQQVTLRCSPISGHKSVSWYQQVLGQGPQFIFQYYEKEERGRGNFPDRFSARQFPNYSSELNVNALLLGDSALYLCASLPWGGHETQYFGPGTRLLVL.

This clonotype appeared many times. V is TRBV12-3 or TRBV12-4 and J is TRBJ2-7, with TRBD1 matching 8 bases. J lost 6 bases, V lost 6 bases, and 13 bases had no gene match. The CDR3 contains 15 residues. This CDR3 reads CASSRMGTGYSEQYF. CDR3 sequence (DNA): TGTGCCAGCAGCCGAATGGGGACAGGTTACTCCGAGCAGTACTTC.

This clonotype showed up many times. This chain links TRBV28 with TRBJ2-7; D unresolved. This CDR3 is 14 amino acids long. Per germline, CDR1 MDHEN and CDR2 SYDVKM. With 3 bases removed from V and 3 bases from J, the gap between germline ends came to 12 bases. DNA of the CDR3: TGTGCCAGCAGTTTGGTAGGCTCAAACTACGAGCAGTACTTC. The encoded protein is CASSLVGSNYEQYF.

This clonotype came up many times. The rearrangement uses TRBV12-3 or TRBV12-4 and TRBJ1-1; no clear D. V was pared by 1 base and J by 7 bases, with 7 bases between. The CDR3 has 12 residues. The DNA for the CDR3 is TGTGCCAGCAGTTTAGGGGTTGTTGAAGCTTTCTTT. Its protein product is CASSLGVVEAFF.

V and J are TRBV12-3 or TRBV12-4 and TRBJ2-3, with TRBD1 matching 12 bases. V lost 6 bases to trimming and J lost 5 bases; unmatched junction nucleotides: 9. The CDR3 spans 16 residues. Here the CDR3 reads CASSPGTGGAVDTQYF. CDR3 sequence (DNA): TGTGCCAGCAGCCCCGGGACAGGGGGCGCGGTAGATACGCAGTATTTT.

This clonotype was seen many times. The chain joins TRBV6-5 to TRBJ2-7; D is undetermined. Between the trimmed V and J ends, which lost 2 bases and 5 bases, there was a span of 4 bases. This CDR3 has 11 amino acids. Germline loops: CDR1 MNHEY, CDR2 SVGAGI. CDR3 bases: TGTGCCAGCAGTTACGGGGACGAGCAGTACTTC. Its protein is CASSYGDEQYF.